This entry describes one T cell receptor beta chain. Its antigen is not identified. The entry originates in a study of liver allograft versus peripheral blood T cells. Overall study context: Transplanted-liver T cell receptor repertoires were compared with recipients' peripheral blood repertoires.

TCRdb re-called the reads with MiXCR, one entry per CDR3 protein. The profile shows about 7,300 distinct CDR3 sequences, around a sixth of them singletons. General observations from the study: Reports indicated that T cell receptor repertoires inside liver allografts differed from those in peripheral blood.

This receptor was obtained from a human patient who had a liver transplant. Some T cells may possibly be graft donor cells.

For the CDR3, the DNA is TGTGCCAGCAGTTTAGGAGGGGGACGGAATTATGGCTACACCTTC. Translating it yields CASSLGGGRNYGYTF. The J gene is TRBJ1-2, the V gene TRBV12-3 or TRBV12-4; weak D call: TRBD1 (6 bases). The CDR3 sequence is 15 residues long. V was shortened by 1 base and J by 5 bases, with 14 bases between the two germline ends.